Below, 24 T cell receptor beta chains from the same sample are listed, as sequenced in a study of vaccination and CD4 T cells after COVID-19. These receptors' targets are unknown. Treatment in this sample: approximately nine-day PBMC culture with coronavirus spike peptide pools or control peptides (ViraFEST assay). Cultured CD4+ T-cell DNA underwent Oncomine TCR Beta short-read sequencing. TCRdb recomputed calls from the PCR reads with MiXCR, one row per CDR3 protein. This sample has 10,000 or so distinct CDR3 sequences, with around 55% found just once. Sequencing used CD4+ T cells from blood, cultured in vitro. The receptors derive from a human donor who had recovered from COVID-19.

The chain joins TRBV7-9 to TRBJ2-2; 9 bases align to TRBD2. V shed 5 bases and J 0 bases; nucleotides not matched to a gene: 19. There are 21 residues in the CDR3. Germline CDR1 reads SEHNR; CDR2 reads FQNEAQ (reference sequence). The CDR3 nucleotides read TGTGCCAGCAGCCCGTATCCCCAGTTTAGCGGGAGTTTCCCGAACACCGGGGAGCTGTTTTTT. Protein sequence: CASSPYPQFSGSFPNTGELFF.

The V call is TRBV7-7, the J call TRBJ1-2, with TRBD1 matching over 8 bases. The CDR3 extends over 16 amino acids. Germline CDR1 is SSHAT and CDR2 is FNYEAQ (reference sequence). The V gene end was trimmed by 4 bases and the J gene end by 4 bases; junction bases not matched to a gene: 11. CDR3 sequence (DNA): TGTGCCAGCAGCTCCGGACAGGGCAAGCCCCTCTATGGCTACACCTTC. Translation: CASSSGQGKPLYGYTF.

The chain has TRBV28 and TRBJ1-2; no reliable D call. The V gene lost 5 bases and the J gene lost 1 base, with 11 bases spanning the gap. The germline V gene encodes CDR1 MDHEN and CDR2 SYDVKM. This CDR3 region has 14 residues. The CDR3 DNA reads TGTGCCAGCAGTCCCGCAGGAGGTAACTATGGCTACACCTTC. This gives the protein CASSPAGGNYGYTF.

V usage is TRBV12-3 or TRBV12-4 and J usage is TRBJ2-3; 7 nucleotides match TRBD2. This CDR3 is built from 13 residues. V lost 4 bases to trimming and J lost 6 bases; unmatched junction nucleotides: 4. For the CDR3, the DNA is TGTGCCAGCAGTTATCACGGGGGGGATACGCAGTATTTT. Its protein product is CASSYHGGDTQYF.

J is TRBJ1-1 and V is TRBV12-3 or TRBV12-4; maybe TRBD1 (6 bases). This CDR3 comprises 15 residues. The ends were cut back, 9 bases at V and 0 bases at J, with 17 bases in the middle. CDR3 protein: CASSAGHNMNTEAFF. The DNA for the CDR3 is TGTGCCAGTTCGGCGGGACACAACATGAACACTGAAGCTTTCTTT.

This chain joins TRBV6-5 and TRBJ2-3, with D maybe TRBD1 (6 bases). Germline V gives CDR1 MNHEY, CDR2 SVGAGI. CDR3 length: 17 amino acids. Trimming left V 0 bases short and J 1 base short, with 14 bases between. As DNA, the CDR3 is TGTGCCAGCAGTTACTCGTTCACAGGGAGTGGCACAGATACGCAGTATTTT. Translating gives CASSYSFTGSGTDTQYF.

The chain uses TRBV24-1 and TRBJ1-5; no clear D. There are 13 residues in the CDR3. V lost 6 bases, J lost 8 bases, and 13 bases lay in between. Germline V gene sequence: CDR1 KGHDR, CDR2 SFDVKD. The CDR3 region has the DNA TGTGCCACCAGTTGGCAGGTGCACGAGCCCCAGCATTTT. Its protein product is CATSWQVHEPQHF.

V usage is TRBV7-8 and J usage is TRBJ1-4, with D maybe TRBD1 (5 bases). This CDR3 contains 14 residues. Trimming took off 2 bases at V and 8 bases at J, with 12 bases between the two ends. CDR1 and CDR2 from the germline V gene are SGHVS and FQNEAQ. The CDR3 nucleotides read TGTGCCAGCAGCTTACAGGGCGGATACGAAAAACTGTTTTTT. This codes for CASSLQGGYEKLFF.

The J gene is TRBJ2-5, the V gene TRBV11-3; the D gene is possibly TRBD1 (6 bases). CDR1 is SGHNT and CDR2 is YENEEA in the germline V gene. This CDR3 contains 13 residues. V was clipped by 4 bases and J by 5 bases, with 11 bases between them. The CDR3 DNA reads TGTGCCAGCAGCTGGGGACAATGGGAGACCCAGTACTTC. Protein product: CASSWGQWETQYF.

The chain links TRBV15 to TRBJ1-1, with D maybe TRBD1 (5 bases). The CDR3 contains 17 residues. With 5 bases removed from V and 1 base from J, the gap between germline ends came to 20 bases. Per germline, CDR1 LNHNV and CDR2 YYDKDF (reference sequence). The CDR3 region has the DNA TGTGCCACCAGCCCCGGACATACCCTCAACAGGAACACTGAAGCTTTCTTT. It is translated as CATSPGHTLNRNTEAFF.

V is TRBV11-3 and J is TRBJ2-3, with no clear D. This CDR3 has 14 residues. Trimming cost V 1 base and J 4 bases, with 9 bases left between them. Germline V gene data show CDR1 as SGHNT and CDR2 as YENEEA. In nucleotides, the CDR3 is TGTGCCAGCAGCTTAGCGGTTCGGGCAGATACGCAGTATTTT. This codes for CASSLAVRADTQYF.

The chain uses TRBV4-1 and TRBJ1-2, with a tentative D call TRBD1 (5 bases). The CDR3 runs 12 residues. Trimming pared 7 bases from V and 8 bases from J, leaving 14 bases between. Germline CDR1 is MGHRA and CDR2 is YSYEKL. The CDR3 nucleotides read TGCGCCAGCAACTCGGGGGGTCTAGGCTACACCTTC. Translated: CASNSGGLGYTF.

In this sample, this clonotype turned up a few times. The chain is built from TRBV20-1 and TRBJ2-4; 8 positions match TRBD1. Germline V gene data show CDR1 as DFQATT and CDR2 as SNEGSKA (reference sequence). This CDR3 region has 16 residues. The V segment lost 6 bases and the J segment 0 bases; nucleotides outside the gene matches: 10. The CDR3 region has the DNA TGCAGTGCCTCGGGACAGGCCAACCTAGCCAAAAACATTCAGTACTTC. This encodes CSASGQANLAKNIQYF.

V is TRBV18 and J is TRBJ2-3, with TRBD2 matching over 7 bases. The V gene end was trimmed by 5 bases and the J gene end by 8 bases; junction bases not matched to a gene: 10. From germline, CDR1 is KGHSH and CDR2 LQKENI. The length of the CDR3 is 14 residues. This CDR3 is CASSTGAGTSTQYF. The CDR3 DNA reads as TGTGCCAGCTCAACTGGAGCGGGGACTTCTACGCAGTATTTT.

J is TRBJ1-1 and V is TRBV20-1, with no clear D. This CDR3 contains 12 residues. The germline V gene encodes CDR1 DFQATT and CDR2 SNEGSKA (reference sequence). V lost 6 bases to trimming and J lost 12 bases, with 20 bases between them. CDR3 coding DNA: TGCAGTGCCAATCCGGACCCCAGTTGGTCTTTCTTT. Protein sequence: CSANPDPSWSFF.

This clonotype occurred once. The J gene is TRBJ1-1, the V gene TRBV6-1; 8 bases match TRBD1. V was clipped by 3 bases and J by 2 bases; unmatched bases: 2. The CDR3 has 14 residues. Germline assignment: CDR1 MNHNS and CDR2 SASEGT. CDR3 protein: CASSEGTGNTEAFF. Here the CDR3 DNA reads TGTGCCAGCAGTGAGGGGACAGGAAACACTGAAGCTTTCTTT.

Here the CDR3 reads CASRLDRGVTEAFF. The CDR3 region has the DNA TGTGCCAGCAGACTTGACAGGGGTGTCACTGAAGCTTTCTTT. The chain joins TRBV6-1 to TRBJ1-1; TRBD1 aligns across 8 bases. V gave up 6 bases and J gave up 4 bases; unmatched junction bases: 7. Per the germline V gene, CDR1 is MNHNS and CDR2 is SASEGT. The CDR3 has 14 residues.

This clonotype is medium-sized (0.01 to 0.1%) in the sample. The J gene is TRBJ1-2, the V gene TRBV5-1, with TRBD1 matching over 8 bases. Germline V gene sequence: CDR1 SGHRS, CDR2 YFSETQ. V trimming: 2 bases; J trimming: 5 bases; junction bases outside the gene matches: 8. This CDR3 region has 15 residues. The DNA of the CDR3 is TGCGCCAGCAGCTTAAGTATGGGGACAGGATATGGCTACACCTTC. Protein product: CASSLSMGTGYGYTF.

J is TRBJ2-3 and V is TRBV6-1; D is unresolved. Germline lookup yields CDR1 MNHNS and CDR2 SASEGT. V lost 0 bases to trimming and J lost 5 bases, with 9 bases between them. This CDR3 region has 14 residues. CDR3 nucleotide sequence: TGTGCCAGCAGTGAAGCAGACTCTGAAGATACGCAGTATTTT. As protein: CASSEADSEDTQYF.

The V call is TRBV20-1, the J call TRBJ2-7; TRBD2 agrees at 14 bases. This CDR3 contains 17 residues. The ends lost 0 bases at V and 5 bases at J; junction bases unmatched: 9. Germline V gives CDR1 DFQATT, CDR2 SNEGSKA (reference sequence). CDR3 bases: TGCAGTGCTAGAGACCCAGGGACTAGCGGGAGTGGGGACGAGCAGTACTTC. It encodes CSARDPGTSGSGDEQYF.

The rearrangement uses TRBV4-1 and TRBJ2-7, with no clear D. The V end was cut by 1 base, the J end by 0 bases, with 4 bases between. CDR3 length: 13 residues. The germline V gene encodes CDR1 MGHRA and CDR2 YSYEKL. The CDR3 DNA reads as TGCGCCAGCAGCCAAGGGAGCTCCTACGAGCAGTACTTC. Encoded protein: CASSQGSSYEQYF.

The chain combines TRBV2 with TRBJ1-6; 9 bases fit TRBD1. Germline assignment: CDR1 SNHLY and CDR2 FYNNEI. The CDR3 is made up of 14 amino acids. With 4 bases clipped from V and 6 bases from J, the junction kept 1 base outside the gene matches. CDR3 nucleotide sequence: TGTGCCAGCAGTGGGGACAGGGCTAATTCACCCCTCCACTTT. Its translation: CASSGDRANSPLHF.

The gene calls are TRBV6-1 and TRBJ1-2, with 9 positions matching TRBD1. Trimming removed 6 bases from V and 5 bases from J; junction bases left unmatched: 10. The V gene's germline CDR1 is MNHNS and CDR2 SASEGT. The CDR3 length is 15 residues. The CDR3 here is CASRFPGQGWYGYTF. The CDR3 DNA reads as TGTGCCAGCAGATTCCCGGGACAGGGATGGTATGGCTACACCTTC.

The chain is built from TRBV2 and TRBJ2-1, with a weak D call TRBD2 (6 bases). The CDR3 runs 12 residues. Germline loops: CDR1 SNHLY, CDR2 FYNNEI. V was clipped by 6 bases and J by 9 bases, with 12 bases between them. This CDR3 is CASRRTISEQFF. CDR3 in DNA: TGTGCCAGCAGGCGGACTATATCTGAGCAGTTCTTC.